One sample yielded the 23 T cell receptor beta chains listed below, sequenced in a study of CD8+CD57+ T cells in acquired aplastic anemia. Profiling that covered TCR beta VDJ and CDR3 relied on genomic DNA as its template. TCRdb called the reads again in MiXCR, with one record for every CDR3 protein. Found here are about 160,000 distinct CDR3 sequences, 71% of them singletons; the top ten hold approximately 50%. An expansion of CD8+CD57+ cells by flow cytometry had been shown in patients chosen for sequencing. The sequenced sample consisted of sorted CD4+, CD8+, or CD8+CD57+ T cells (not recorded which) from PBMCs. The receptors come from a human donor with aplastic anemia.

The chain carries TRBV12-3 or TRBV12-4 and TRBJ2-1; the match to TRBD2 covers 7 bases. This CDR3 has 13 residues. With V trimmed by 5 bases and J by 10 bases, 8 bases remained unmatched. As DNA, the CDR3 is TGTGCCAGCAGTGGACTAGTAAGAGGGGAGCAGTTCTTC. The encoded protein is CASSGLVRGEQFF.

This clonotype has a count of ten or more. The CDR3: CATRPTGADTQYF. The CDR3 coding sequence is TGTGCCACCAGACCCACAGGGGCAGATACGCAGTATTTT. The chain uses TRBV24-1 and TRBJ2-3; TRBD1 aligns across 7 bases. Germline loops: CDR1 KGHDR, CDR2 SFDVKD. The CDR3 spans 13 residues. Trimming cost V 7 bases and J 4 bases; bases outside gene matches: 4.

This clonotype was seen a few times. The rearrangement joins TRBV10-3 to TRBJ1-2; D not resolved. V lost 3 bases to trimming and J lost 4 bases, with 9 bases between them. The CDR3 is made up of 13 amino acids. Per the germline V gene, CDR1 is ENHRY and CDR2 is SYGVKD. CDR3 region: CAISEDVPYGYTF. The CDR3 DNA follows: TGTGCCATCAGTGAAGACGTGCCCTATGGCTACACCTTC.

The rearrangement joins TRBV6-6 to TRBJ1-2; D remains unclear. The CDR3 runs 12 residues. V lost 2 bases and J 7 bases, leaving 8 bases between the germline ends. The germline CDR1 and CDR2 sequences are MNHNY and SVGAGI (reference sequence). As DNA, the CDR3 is TGTGCCAGCAGTTACGGTAGTGGTGGCTACACCTTC. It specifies CASSYGSGGYTF.

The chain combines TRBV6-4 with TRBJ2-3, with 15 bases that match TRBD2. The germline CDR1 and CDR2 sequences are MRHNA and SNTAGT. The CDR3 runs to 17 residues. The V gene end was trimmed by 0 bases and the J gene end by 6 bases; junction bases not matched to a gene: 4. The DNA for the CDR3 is TGTGCCAGCAGTGACTCGGGGACTAGCGGGGGGTTGGATACGCAGTATTTT. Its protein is CASSDSGTSGGLDTQYF.

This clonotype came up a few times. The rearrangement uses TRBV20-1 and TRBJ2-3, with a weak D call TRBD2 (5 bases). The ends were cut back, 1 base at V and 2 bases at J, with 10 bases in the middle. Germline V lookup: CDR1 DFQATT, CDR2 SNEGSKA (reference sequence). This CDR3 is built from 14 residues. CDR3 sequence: CSARGAANTDTQYF. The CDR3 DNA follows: TGCAGTGCTAGAGGAGCGGCGAACACAGATACGCAGTATTTT.

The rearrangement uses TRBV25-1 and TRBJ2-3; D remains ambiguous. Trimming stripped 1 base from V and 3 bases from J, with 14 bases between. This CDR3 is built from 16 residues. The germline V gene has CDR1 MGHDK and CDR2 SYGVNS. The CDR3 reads CASSELGQFRTDTQYF. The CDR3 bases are TGTGCCAGCAGTGAATTAGGGCAGTTTCGGACAGATACGCAGTATTTT.

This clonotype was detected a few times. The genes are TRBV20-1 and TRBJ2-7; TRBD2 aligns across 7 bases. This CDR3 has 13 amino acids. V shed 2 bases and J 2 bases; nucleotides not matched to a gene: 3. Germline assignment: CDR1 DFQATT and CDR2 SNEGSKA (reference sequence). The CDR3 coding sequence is TGCAGTGCTAGACTAGCGGTCCCCTACGAGCAGTACTTC. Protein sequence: CSARLAVPYEQYF.

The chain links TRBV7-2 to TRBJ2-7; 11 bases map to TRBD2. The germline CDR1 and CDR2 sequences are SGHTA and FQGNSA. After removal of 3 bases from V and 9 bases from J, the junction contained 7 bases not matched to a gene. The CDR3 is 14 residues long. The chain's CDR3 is CASSFNPTSGTQYF. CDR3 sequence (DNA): TGTGCCAGCAGCTTCAACCCGACTAGCGGGACGCAGTACTTC.

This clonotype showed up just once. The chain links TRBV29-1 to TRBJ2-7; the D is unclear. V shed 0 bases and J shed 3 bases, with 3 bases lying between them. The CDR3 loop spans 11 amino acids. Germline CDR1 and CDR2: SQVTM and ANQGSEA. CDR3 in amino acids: CSVEDLYEQYF. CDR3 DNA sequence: TGCAGCGTTGAAGATCTCTACGAGCAGTACTTC.

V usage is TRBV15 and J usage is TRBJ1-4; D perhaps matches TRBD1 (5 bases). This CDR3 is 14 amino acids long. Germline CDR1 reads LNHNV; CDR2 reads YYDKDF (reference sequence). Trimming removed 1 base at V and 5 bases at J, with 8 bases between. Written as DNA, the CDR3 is TGTGCCACCAGCAGAGTGGAGGGGAATGAAAAACTGTTTTTT. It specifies CATSRVEGNEKLFF.

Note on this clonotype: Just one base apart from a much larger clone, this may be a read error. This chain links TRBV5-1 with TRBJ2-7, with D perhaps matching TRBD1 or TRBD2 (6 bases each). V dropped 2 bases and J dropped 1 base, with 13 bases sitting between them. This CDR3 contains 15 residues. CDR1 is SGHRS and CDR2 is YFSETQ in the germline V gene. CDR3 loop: CASSFRGRASYEQYF. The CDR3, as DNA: TGCGCCAGCAGCTTTCGGGGGCGGGCGTCCTACGAGCAGTACTTC.

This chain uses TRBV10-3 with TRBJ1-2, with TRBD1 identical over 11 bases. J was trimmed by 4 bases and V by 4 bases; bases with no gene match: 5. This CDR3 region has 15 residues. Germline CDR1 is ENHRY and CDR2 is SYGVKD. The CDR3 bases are TGTGCCATCAGTGGGACAGGGGGCAGTCCCTATGGCTACACCTTC. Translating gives CAISGTGGSPYGYTF.

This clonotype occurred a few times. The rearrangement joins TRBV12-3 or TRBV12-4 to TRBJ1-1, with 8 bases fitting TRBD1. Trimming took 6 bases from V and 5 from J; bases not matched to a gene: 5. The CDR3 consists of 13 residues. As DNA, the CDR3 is TGTGCCAGCAGCCGGACAGGGCGAACTGAAGCTTTCTTT. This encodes CASSRTGRTEAFF.

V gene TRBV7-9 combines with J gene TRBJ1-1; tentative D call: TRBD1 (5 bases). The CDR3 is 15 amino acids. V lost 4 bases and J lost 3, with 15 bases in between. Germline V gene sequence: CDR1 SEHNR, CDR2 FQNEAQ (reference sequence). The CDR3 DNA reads TGTGCCAGCAGCTGGGGGGGGTGGGAGGACACTGAAGCTTTCTTT. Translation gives CASSWGGWEDTEAFF.

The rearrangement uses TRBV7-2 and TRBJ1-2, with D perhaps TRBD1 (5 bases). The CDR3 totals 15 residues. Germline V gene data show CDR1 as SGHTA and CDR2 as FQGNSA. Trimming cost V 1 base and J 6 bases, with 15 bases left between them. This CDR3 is CASSLVGREVDGYTF. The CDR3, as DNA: TGTGCCAGCAGCTTAGTGGGCAGGGAGGTGGATGGCTACACCTTC. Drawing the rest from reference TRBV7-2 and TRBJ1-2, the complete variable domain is GAGVSQSPSNKVTEKGKDVELRCDPISGHTALYWYRQSLGQGLEFLIYFQGNSAPDKSGLPSDRFSAERTGGSVSTLTIQRTQQEDSAVYLCASSLVGREVDGYTFGSGTRLTVV.

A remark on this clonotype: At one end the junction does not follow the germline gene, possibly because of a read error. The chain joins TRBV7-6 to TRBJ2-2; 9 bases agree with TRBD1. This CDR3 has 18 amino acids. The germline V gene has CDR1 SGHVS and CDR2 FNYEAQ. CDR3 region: CASSPGTGRNSNAGELFF. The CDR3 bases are TGTGCCAGCAGCCCAGGGACAGGGAGAAATTCGAACGCCGGTGAGCTGTTTTTT.

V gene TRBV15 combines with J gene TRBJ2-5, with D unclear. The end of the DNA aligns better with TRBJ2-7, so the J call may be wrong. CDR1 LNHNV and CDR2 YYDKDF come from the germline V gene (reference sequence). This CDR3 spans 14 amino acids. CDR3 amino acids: CATSRDRSSYEQYF. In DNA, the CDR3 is TGTGCCACCAGCAGAGATAGGAGCTCCTACGAGCAGTACTTC.

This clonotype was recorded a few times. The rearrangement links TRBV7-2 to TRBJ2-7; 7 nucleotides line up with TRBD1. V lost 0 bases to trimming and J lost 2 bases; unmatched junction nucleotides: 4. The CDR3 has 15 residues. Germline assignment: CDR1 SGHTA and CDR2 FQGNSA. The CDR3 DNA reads TGTGCCAGCAGCTTAGCGCTGACAGGGACCTACGAGCAGTACTTC. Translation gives CASSLALTGTYEQYF.

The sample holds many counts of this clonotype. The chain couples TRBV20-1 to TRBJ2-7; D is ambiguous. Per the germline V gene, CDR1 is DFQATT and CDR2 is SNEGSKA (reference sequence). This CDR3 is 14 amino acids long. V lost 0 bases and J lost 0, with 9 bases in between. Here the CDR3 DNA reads TGCAGTGCTAGAGATCTGGGTAGCTCCTACGAGCAGTACTTC. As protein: CSARDLGSSYEQYF.

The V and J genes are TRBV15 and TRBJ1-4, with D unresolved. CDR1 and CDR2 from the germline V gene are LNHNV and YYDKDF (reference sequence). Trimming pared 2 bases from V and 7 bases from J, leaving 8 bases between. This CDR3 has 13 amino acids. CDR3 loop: CATSRIPSEKLFF. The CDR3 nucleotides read TGTGCCACCAGCAGAATCCCTAGTGAAAAACTGTTTTTT.

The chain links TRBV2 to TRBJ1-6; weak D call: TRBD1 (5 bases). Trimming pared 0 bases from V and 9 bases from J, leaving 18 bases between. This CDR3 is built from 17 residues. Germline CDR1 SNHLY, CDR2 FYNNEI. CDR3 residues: CASSEAVEGWATSPLHF. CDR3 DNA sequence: TGTGCCAGCAGTGAAGCAGTCGAGGGGTGGGCAACTTCACCCCTCCACTTT.

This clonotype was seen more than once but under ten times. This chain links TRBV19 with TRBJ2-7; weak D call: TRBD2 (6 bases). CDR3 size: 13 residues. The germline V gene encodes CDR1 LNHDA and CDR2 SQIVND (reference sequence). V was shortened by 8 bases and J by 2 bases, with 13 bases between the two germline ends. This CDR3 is CASGAGLAYEQYF. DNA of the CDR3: TGTGCCAGTGGAGCGGGCCTCGCCTACGAGCAGTACTTC.